The rows below give T cell receptor beta chains drawn from one sample of a study of type 1 and type 2 diabetes patients. TCRdb itself ran the multiplex PCR reads through MiXCR, one entry per CDR3 protein. The table records a few hundred thousand distinct CDR3 sequences, around 47% of them present only once. The specimen sequenced was peripheral blood mononuclear cells (PBMCs). All receptors derive from a man younger than 35 with type 2 diabetes. The CDR3 runs from the conserved cysteine through the conserved F or W. A D gene is named only where the DNA matches it firmly. Rows may omit the clone size; those that give it use once, few, many or a size class.

TRBJ2-1 | TRBV7-8 | . | . | CASRPTESHFNEQFF | TGTGCCAGCAGACCCACAGAGTCCCACTTCAATGAGCAGTTCTTC
TRBJ2-7 | TRBV2 | TRBD1 | . | CASRISTGGMGEQYF | TGTGCCAGCAGGATATCGACAGGGGGAATGGGCGAGCAGTACTTC
TRBJ2-1 | TRBV7-2 | . | . | CASSFGEQFF | TGTGCCAGCAGCTTCGGTGAGCAGTTCTTC
TRBJ1-2 | TRBV19 | . | . | CASSLRDTDHGYTF | TGTGCCAGTAGCCTCCGGGACACAGATCATGGCTACACCTTC
TRBJ2-7 | TRBV5-1 | . | . | CASSLEPGNSYEQYF | TGCGCCAGCAGCTTGGAACCAGGTAACTCCTACGAGCAGTACTTC
TRBJ2-5 | TRBV19 | . | few | CASSIDHGGETQYF | TGTGCCAGTAGTATAGATCATGGGGGAGAGACCCAGTACTTC
TRBJ2-7 | TRBV12-3/TRBV12-4 | TRBD1 | . | CASSPSQGAKGEQYF | TGTGCCAGCAGTCCTTCACAGGGGGCGAAGGGCGAGCAGTACTTC
TRBJ2-1 | TRBV4-1 | . | . | CASSREAEMQFNEQFF | TGCGCCAGCAGCCGAGAGGCGGAAATGCAATTCAATGAGCAGTTCTTC
TRBJ2-5 | TRBV24-1 | . | . | CATMGMYQETQYF | TGTGCCACCATGGGGATGTACCAAGAGACCCAGTACTTC
TRBJ2-7 | TRBV12-3/TRBV12-4 | TRBD1 | . | CASSPGQGQSEQYF | TGTGCCAGCAGTCCCGGACAGGGGCAGTCCGAGCAGTACTTC
TRBJ2-3 | TRBV5-8 | TRBD2 | . | CASSFISSGAHTDTQYF | TGTGCCAGCAGCTTCATTTCTAGCGGGGCGCACACAGATACGCAGTATTTT
TRBJ1-6 | TRBV6-5 | . | . | CASTTSQMRNSPLHF | TGTGCCAGCACGACCTCTCAAATGAGGAATTCACCCCTCCACTTT
TRBJ2-2 | TRBV2 | . | . | CASSSTGRGNTGELFF | TGTGCCAGCAGCTCAACCGGCCGGGGGAACACCGGGGAGCTGTTTTTT
TRBJ2-7 | TRBV2 | . | few | CASTKHELYEQYF | TGTGCCAGCACGAAGCATGAGCTCTACGAGCAGTACTTC
TRBJ1-2 | TRBV6-1 | TRBD1 | . | CASSEAPGGYGYTF | TGTGCCAGCAGTGAGGCGCCAGGGGGCTATGGCTACACCTTC
TRBJ1-6 | TRBV12-3/TRBV12-4 | . | . | CASSFPGGFYNSPLHF | TGTGCCAGCAGTTTCCCGGGCGGCTTCTATAATTCACCCCTCCACTTT
TRBJ2-7 | TRBV14 | TRBD2 | many | CASSYGTSGNRGEQYF | TGTGCCAGCAGCTACGGGACTAGCGGGAATCGTGGCGAGCAGTACTTC
TRBJ2-1 | TRBV20-1 | . | few | CSARWGNEQFF | TGCAGTGCTAGATGGGGGAATGAGCAGTTCTTC
TRBJ2-5 | TRBV6-5 | . | once | CASSESSGLQEAQYF | TGTGCCAGCAGTGAGTCGAGTGGCCTCCAAGAGGCCCAGTACTTC
TRBJ1-5 | TRBV19 | . | few | CASSIGKTGPRQPQHF | TGTGCCAGTAGTATTGGTAAAACAGGGCCTCGGCAGCCCCAGCATTTT
TRBJ2-3 | TRBV11-3 | TRBD2 | . | CASSQIAGGGTDTQYF | TGCGCCAGCAGCCAGATAGCGGGAGGCGGGACAGATACGCAGTATTTT
TRBJ2-1 | TRBV19 | TRBD1 | once | CASRQGFNEQFF | TGTGCCAGTAGACAGGGGTTCAATGAGCAGTTCTTC
TRBJ2-1 | TRBV2 | . | many | CASRIRTAQFF | TGTGCCAGCAGGATTAGGACAGCGCAGTTCTTC
TRBJ2-7 | TRBV19 | . | many | CASSGGPQSYEQYF | TGTGCCAGTAGTGGAGGGCCACAATCCTACGAGCAGTACTTC
TRBJ1-4 | TRBV10-2 | TRBD1 | few | CASGGTVNEKLFF | TGCGCCAGTGGGGGGACAGTTAATGAAAAACTGTTTTTT
TRBJ1-4 | TRBV28 | . | . | CASSFKEGNEKLFF | TGTGCCAGCAGTTTTAAGGAGGGGAATGAAAAACTGTTTTTT
TRBJ1-5 | TRBV2 | . | few | CASSETWIQPQHF | TGTGCCAGCAGTGAGACGTGGATACAGCCCCAGCATTTT
TRBJ2-3 | TRBV7-7 | TRBD1 | . | CASSVYRGDTQYF | TGTGCCAGCAGCGTCTACAGGGGGGATACGCAGTATTTT
TRBJ1-6 | TRBV28 | TRBD1 | once | CASSPGQGHNSPLHF | TGTGCCAGCAGTCCGGGACAGGGACATAATTCACCCCTCCACTTT
TRBJ2-7 | TRBV19 | TRBD1 | . | CASAPRTGEKKTYEQYF | TGTGCCAGCGCCCCCAGGACAGGGGAAAAAAAAACCTACGAGCAGTACTTC
TRBJ2-1 | TRBV15 | . | many | CATSREVGNGEQFF | TGTGCCACCAGCAGAGAGGTGGGAAACGGTGAGCAGTTCTTC
TRBJ2-7 | TRBV7-2 | . | . | CASSLGGWLEQYF | TGTGCCAGCAGCTTAGGGGGGTGGCTGGAGCAGTACTTC
TRBJ2-7 | TRBV7-9 | . | once | CASSWNTREEQYF | TGTGCCAGCAGCTGGAACACTAGGGAAGAGCAGTACTTC
TRBJ2-7 | TRBV2 | . | many | CASSENGGHMDF | TGTGCCAGCAGTGAAAATGGGGGGCATATGGACTTC
TRBJ2-7 | TRBV10-2 | . | few | CASSETVGPYEQYF | TGCGCCAGCAGTGAGACAGTCGGGCCATACGAGCAGTACTTC
TRBJ1-4 | TRBV4-3 | . | once | CASSQDSNELNEKLFF | TGCGCCAGCAGCCAAGATTCGAACGAGCTTAATGAAAAACTGTTTTTT
TRBJ1-1 | TRBV6-5 | . | . | CASKTPSAEALF | TGTGCCAGCAAGACTCCATCGGCTGAAGCTCTCTTT
TRBJ2-7 | TRBV19 | TRBD1 | few | CATRKGAGSYEQYF | TGTGCCACGCGCAAGGGGGCGGGCTCCTACGAGCAGTACTTC
TRBJ1-2 | TRBV28 | . | few | CASSYSKTGYTF | TGTGCCAGCAGTTACAGTAAGACTGGCTACACCTTC
TRBJ2-1 | TRBV27 | TRBD2 | few | CASSLAGQTYNEQFF | TGTGCCAGCAGCCTAGCGGGACAAACCTACAATGAGCAGTTCTTC
TRBJ1-2 | TRBV12-3/TRBV12-4 | . | . | CASRTWQNLYGYTF | TGTGCCAGCAGAACTTGGCAGAACCTCTATGGCTACACCTTC
TRBJ1-1 | TRBV6-6 | . | . | CASRTGTYMNTEAFF | TGTGCCAGCAGAACAGGAACCTACATGAACACTGAAGCTTTCTTT
TRBJ2-7 | TRBV12-3/TRBV12-4 | TRBD1 | . | CASSFGTGPYEQYF | TGTGCCAGCAGTTTCGGGACAGGGCCCTACGAGCAGTACTTC
TRBJ1-4 | TRBV30 | . | few | CAWSPGNRFNEKLFF | TGTGCCTGGAGTCCGGGGAACAGGTTTAATGAAAAACTGTTTTTT
TRBJ1-2 | TRBV7-3 | . | few | CASSVGLGGGRYGYTF | TGTGCCAGCAGTGTAGGGTTAGGGGGAGGACGGTATGGCTACACCTTC
TRBJ2-7 | TRBV15 | . | few | CATSRVKSSYEQYF | TGTGCCACCAGCAGAGTAAAGAGCTCCTACGAGCAGTACTTC
TRBJ1-5 | TRBV19 | . | few | CASSIVGGYQPQHF | TGTGCCAGTAGTATAGTCGGCGGTTATCAGCCCCAGCATTTT
TRBJ1-4 | TRBV2 | . | . | CAISDLDSGEKLFF | TGTGCCATCAGTGATCTTGACAGTGGGGAAAAACTGTTTTTT
TRBJ2-1 | TRBV4-1 | . | . | CASSQDGGDYNEQFF | TGTGCCAGCAGCCAAGATGGCGGGGACTACAATGAGCAGTTCTTC
TRBJ2-7 | TRBV29-1 | TRBD2 | . | CSVGAGGHSYEQYF | TGCAGCGTGGGGGCGGGAGGGCACTCCTACGAGCAGTACTTC
TRBJ2-3 | TRBV5-1 | . | . | CASSLAASSTDTQYF | TGCGCCAGCAGCTTGGCAGCATCTAGCACAGATACGCAGTATTTT
TRBJ2-7 | TRBV27 | . | . | CASSPYPPYEQYF | TGTGCCAGCAGTCCCTACCCACCCTACGAGCAGTACTTC
TRBJ1-4 | TRBV7-2 | . | . | CASSLIGGSNEKLFF | TGTGCCAGCAGCTTAATAGGGGGAAGTAATGAAAAACTGTTTTTT
TRBJ1-2 | TRBV15 | TRBD1 | many | CATSIDRGQYGYTF | TGTGCCACCAGCATCGACAGGGGGCAATATGGCTACACCTTC
TRBJ1-6 | TRBV28 | TRBD1 | few | CASLDREFHPPLHF | TGTGCCAGCCTAGACAGGGAGTTTCATCCACCCCTCCACTTT
TRBJ1-2 | TRBV20-1 | . | . | CSAPVGANYGYTF | TGCAGTGCTCCCGTGGGAGCTAACTATGGCTACACCTTC
TRBJ2-1 | TRBV20-1 | . | . | CSELARTYNEQFF | TGCAGTGAATTGGCTAGGACATACAATGAGCAGTTCTTC
TRBJ2-1 | TRBV7-3 | TRBD1 | few | CASSHWGTGNYNEQFF | TGTGCCAGCAGCCATTGGGGGACAGGGAACTACAATGAGCAGTTCTTC
TRBJ1-2 | TRBV7-2 | TRBD1 | . | CASSSTGTDYGYTF | TGTGCCAGCAGCTCAACCGGGACAGACTATGGCTACACCTTC
TRBJ2-2 | TRBV7-2 | . | few | CASSLDPGVGPSGELFF | TGTGCCAGCAGCTTAGATCCTGGGGTAGGGCCGTCCGGGGAGCTGTTTTTT